One and the same sample provided the 7 T cell receptor beta chains below, sequenced in a study of blood T cells in healthy people across ages. The second PCR ran about 6 to 11 cycles with a sample-barcoded 5' primer and J-beta primers. TCRdb passed the 5' RACE reads through MiXCR, listing each CDR3 protein once. Of hundreds of thousands of distinct CDR3 sequences listed, about 20% are singletons. The specimen sequenced was blood. The source is a man aged 70 or older in good health.

This clonotype was observed many times. The chain carries TRBV7-8 and TRBJ2-1; 8 bases align to TRBD2. The CDR3 consists of 18 residues. J lost 8 bases, V lost 2 bases, and 17 bases had no gene match. Germline values: CDR1 SGHVS, CDR2 FQNEAQ. Here the CDR3 reads CASSLRRKGLAREDEQFF. Here the CDR3 DNA reads TGTGCCAGCAGCTTACGCCGAAAAGGACTAGCAAGGGAGGATGAGCAGTTCTTC.

This chain uses TRBV6-1 with TRBJ2-3; 7 nucleotides match TRBD2. Germline V CDR1 and CDR2: MNHNS, SASEGT. The J segment lost 2 bases and the V segment lost 6 bases, leaving 14 bases of the junction unmatched. CDR3 size: 17 residues. The CDR3 DNA reads TGTGCCAGCAGACGAGTATCGAGCGGGGCAACCACAGATACGCAGTATTTT. Encoded protein: CASRRVSSGATTDTQYF.

The V call is TRBV2, the J call TRBJ2-4; tentatively, D is TRBD1 (6 bases). The ends were cut back, 6 bases at V and 10 bases at J, with 13 bases in the middle. Germline V gene lookup returns CDR1 SNHLY and CDR2 FYNNEI. The CDR3 extends over 12 amino acids. The CDR3, as DNA: TGTGCCAGCAGGCCCCTCCAGGGGATTCAGTACTTC. Encoded protein: CASRPLQGIQYF.

This clonotype was observed a few times. The chain joins TRBV6-5 to TRBJ2-7; 11 positions agree with TRBD2. The junction had 7 bases not matched to a gene; V was cut back by 5 bases and J by 4 bases. Germline V lookup: CDR1 MNHEY, CDR2 SVGAGI. The CDR3 totals 15 residues. Written as DNA, the CDR3 is TGTGCCAGCAGTCCCGGGACTAGCGGAACTTACGAGCAGTACGTC. Amino acids: CASSPGTSGTYEQYV.

The chain uses TRBV9 and TRBJ2-1; D is unclear. Germline CDR1 and CDR2: SGDLS and YYNGEE. The CDR3 sequence is 15 residues long. V lost 4 bases, J lost 1 base, and 12 bases lay in between. The CDR3 sequence is CASSPRLVSYNEQFF. In DNA form, the CDR3 reads TGTGCCAGCAGCCCCCGGTTGGTATCCTACAATGAGCAGTTCTTC.

The chain employs TRBV12-3 or TRBV12-4 and TRBJ1-5; possibly TRBD1 for D (5 bases). Trimming took 6 bases from V and 1 from J, leaving 19 bases between them. CDR3 length: 17 amino acids. The CDR3 region has the DNA TGTGCCAGCAGCCCAGCAGCGAGGGGAGGGAGCAATCAGCCCCAGCATTTT. Translation gives CASSPAARGGSNQPQHF.

The V gene is TRBV7-2, the J gene TRBJ2-3; D perhaps matches TRBD2 (5 bases). CDR1 and CDR2 (germline): SGHTA, FQGNSA. The CDR3 length is 16 residues. Trimming pared 3 bases from V and 0 bases from J, leaving 13 bases between. The CDR3 sequence: CASSFSLEPSTDTQYF. The DNA for the CDR3 is TGTGCCAGCAGCTTCTCACTAGAGCCTAGCACAGATACGCAGTATTTT.